The sequence of this TCR beta chain was determined in a study of T cells in tuberculosis. Turning to the study itself: T cells were selected with CD1B tetramers loaded with glucose monomycolate.

Germline CDR1 and CDR2: SGHRS and YFSETQ. This CDR3 comprises 16 residues. With 4 bases clipped from V and 3 bases from J, the junction kept 9 bases outside the gene matches. Thawed, overnight-rested PBMC were stained with GMM-loaded CD1B tetramer, viability dye and anti-CD3, then sorted. C32 glucose monomycolate from Rhodococcus equi was loaded onto the CD1B tetramers. Using immunoSEQ multiplex PCR, the repertoire was profiled, and TCRdb retains in-frame clones only, with some absent. The repertoire holds 88,000 or so clones, roughly 91% seen once, with 1.5% to 2% in the top ten. Study-wide points: Low-affinity CD1B-GMM tetramer-binding T cells may have been missed.

The TCR sequence derives from an adult woman with latent tuberculosis. Sequencing was performed on CD1b-GMM tetramer-negative cells sorted from PBMCs. The rearrangement joins TRBV5-1 to TRBJ2-3, with 9 positions matching TRBD1. CDR3 in DNA: TGCGCCAGCAGCGGGGGGACAGGGTGGAGGACAGATACGCAGTATTTT. Encoded protein: CASSGGTGWRTDTQYF.